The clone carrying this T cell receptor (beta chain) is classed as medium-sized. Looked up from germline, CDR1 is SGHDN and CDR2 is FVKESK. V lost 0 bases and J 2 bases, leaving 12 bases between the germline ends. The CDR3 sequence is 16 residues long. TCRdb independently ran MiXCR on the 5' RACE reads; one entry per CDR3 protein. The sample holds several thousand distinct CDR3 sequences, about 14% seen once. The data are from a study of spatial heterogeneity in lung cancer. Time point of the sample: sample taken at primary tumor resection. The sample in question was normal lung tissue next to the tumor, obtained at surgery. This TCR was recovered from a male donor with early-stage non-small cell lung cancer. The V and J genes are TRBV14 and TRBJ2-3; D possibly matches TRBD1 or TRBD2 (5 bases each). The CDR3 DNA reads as TGTGCCAGCAGCCAAGAGGTCCGGGGCCTCACAGATACGCAGTATTTT. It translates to CASSQEVRGLTDTQYF.